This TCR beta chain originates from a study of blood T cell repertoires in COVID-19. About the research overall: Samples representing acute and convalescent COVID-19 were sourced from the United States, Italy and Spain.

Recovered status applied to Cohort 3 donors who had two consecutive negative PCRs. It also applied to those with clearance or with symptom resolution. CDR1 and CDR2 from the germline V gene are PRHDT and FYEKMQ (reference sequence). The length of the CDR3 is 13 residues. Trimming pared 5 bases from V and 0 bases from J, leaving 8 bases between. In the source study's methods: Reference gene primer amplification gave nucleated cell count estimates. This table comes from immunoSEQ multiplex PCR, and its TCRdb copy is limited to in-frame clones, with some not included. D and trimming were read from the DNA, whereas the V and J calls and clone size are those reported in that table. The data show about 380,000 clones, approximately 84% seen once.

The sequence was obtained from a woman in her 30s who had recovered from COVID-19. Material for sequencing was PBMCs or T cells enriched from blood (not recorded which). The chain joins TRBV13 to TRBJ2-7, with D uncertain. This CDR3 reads CASSPRSSYEQYF. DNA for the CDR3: TGTGCCAGCAGCCCCCGGAGCTCCTACGAGCAGTACTTC.